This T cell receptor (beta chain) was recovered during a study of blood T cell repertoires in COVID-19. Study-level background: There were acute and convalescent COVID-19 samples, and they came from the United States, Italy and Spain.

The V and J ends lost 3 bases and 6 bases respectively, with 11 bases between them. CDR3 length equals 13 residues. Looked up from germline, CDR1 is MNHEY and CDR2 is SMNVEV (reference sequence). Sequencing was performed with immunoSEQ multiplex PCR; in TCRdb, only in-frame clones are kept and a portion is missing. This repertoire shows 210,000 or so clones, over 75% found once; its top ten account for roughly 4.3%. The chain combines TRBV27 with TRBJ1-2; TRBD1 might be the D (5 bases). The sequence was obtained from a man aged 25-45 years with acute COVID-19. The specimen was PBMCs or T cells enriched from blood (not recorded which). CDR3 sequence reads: CASSFQGWNGYTF. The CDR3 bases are TGTGCCAGCAGTTTTCAGGGTTGGAATGGCTACACCTTC.